Listed here are 7 T cell receptor beta chains from one sample, sequenced in a study of cytomegalovirus exposure and HLA in healthy donors. Primers: 60 Vbeta forward and 13 Jbeta reverse. Some clones are missing from TCRdb's copy, which holds only in-frame ones; the method was immunoSEQ multiplex PCR. The table shows roughly 150,000 clones, with roughly four fifths occurring only once. Sequenced material: PBMCs. All receptors derive from a man in his fifties or sixties in good health and CMV-seropositive.

The chain uses TRBV23-1 and TRBJ1-2; 10 positions match TRBD1. TRBV23-1 is assigned to the ORF class and has an uncertain function. Trimming removed 0 bases from V and 8 bases from J; junction bases left unmatched: 9. The length of the CDR3 is 16 residues. CDR3 sequence: CASSQSGTGAAGGYTF. CDR3 nucleotide sequence: TGCGCCAGCAGTCAATCCGGGACAGGGGCGGCGGGGGGCTACACCTTC.

The chain recombines TRBV7-2 with TRBJ2-2; D remains unclear. Germline CDR1 SGHTA, CDR2 FQGNSA. This CDR3 contains 15 residues. V was cut by 1 base and J by 2 bases, with 8 bases left in between. The CDR3 protein is CASSLGAGNTGELFF. In DNA, the CDR3 is TGTGCCAGCAGCTTAGGGGCAGGCAACACCGGGGAGCTGTTTTTT.

J is TRBJ2-3 and V is TRBV25-1; TRBD2 matches at 14 bases. CDR1 and CDR2 (germline): MGHDK, SYGVNS. V gave up 3 bases and J gave up 2 bases; unmatched junction bases: 7. The CDR3 loop spans 18 amino acids. As DNA, the CDR3 is TGTGCCAGCAGTGACTCGGGACTAGCGGGGGCACACACAGATACGCAGTATTTT. It specifies CASSDSGLAGAHTDTQYF.

The CDR3 is CAASLGQGALYNSPLHF. In DNA form, the CDR3 reads TGTGCCGCCTCCTTGGGACAGGGGGCGTTGTATAATTCACCCCTCCACTTT. V usage is TRBV30 and J usage is TRBJ1-6; 12 nucleotides align to TRBD1. This CDR3 has 17 residues. Germline assignment: CDR1 GTSNPN and CDR2 SVGIG (reference sequence). The trim removed 8 bases at V and 4 bases at J, leaving 12 bases unmatched. The variable domain in full, completed from reference TRBV30 and TRBJ1-6, reads SQTIHQWPATLVQPVGSPLSLECTVEGTSNPNLYWYRQAAGRGLQLLFYSVGIGQISSEVPQNLSASRPQDRQFILSSKKLLLSDSGFYLCAASLGQGALYNSPLHFGNGTRLTVT.

This chain uses TRBV27 with TRBJ2-5, with TRBD2 matching over 12 bases. Trimming cost V 10 bases and J 4 bases; bases outside gene matches: 4. Germline CDR1 MNHEY, CDR2 SMNVEV (reference sequence). The CDR3 has 13 amino acids. CDR3 sequence reads: CATRLAGAETQYF. CDR3 DNA: TGTGCCACCAGACTAGCGGGGGCAGAGACCCAGTACTTC.

The chain recombines TRBV28 with TRBJ1-2; D is possibly TRBD1 (6 bases). This CDR3 is 12 amino acids long. Trimming stripped 6 bases from V and 5 bases from J, with 10 bases between. CDR1 MDHEN and CDR2 SYDVKM come from the germline V gene. DNA of the CDR3: TGTGCCAGCAGACCTACAGGGTATGGCTACACCTTC. This encodes CASRPTGYGYTF.

The chain links TRBV5-6 to TRBJ2-2; 7 bases are a match to TRBD1. CDR3 size: 14 residues. Germline loops: CDR1 SGHDT, CDR2 YYEEEE. J gave up 8 bases and V 4 bases, and 8 bases lay outside the gene matches. Here the CDR3 DNA reads TGTGCCAGCAGCCTAGGGGGCGTCGAAGGGGAGCTGTTTTTT. Encoded protein: CASSLGGVEGELFF.